This passage covers 12 T cell receptor beta chains from one sample sequenced in a study of T cells expressing NK-cell markers. TCRdb processed the 5' RACE reads again and assigns one entry to each CDR3 protein, with no DNA. Its listing shows about 550,000 distinct CDR3 sequences. Input material: blood T cells: a sorted CD56 or NKG2C T cell subset, CD4+ or CD8+ T cells, or bulk PBMC T cells (not recorded which). These TCRs come from a man younger than 30 in good health.

This chain uses TRBV7-2 with TRBJ1-5; with no DNA, the TCRdb D assignment of TRBD1 cannot be verified. The V gene's germline CDR1 is SGHTA and CDR2 FQGNSA. The CDR3 extends over 16 amino acids. The CDR3 sequence is CASRDVGGQANQPQHF.

This sequence joins TRBV12-3 or TRBV12-4 and TRBJ2-7; TCRdb's assignment of TRBD1 cannot be checked, as there is no DNA. The CDR3 covers 14 residues. This chain's CDR3 is CASSWDSVSYEQYF.

The chain links TRBV5-1 to TRBJ2-5; TCRdb reports TRBD1, a call that lacks DNA to check it against. CDR1 and CDR2 from the germline V gene are SGHRS and YFSETQ. The CDR3 covers 16 residues. The CDR3 region is CASSLGPGQGYETQYF.

V usage is TRBV20-1 and J usage is TRBJ1-1. There are 15 residues in the CDR3. Germline CDR1 DFQATT, CDR2 SNEGSKA (reference sequence). The chain's CDR3 is CSARILAGSNTEAFF.

The J gene is TRBJ2-1, the V gene TRBV7-2; TCRdb returns TRBD1, unconfirmable since there is no DNA. The CDR3 extends over 14 amino acids. The germline gives CDR1 SGHTA, CDR2 FQGNSA. The CDR3 reads CASRGAARVNEQFF.

The chain employs TRBV12-3 or TRBV12-4 and TRBJ1-5; TCRdb indicates TRBD1, and absent DNA this call remains unverified. The CDR3 totals 14 residues. This CDR3 is CASAPQEINQPQHF.

The genes are TRBV15 and TRBJ2-7; TCRdb's D gene call, TRBD2, goes unchecked for lack of DNA. The CDR3 covers 16 residues. From germline, CDR1 is LNHNV and CDR2 YYDKDF (reference sequence). This chain's CDR3 is CATSRASGTYSGVQYF.

The chain uses TRBV20-1 and TRBJ2-1; TCRdb gives TRBD2 as the D gene, but with no DNA this cannot be confirmed. Germline V gene sequence: CDR1 DFQATT, CDR2 SNEGSKA (reference sequence). This CDR3 has 15 amino acids. CDR3 residues: CSARDLGPAQYEQFF.

The chain uses TRBV20-1 and TRBJ2-7; TCRdb names TRBD2, which stays unverified in the absence of DNA. This CDR3 comprises 14 residues. CDR1 DFQATT and CDR2 SNEGSKA come from the germline V gene (reference sequence). CDR3 amino acids: CSASGTGGGFEQYF.

This rearrangement joins TRBV3-1 to TRBJ2-2. The CDR3 spans 17 residues. Germline V gene data show CDR1 as LGHDT and CDR2 as YNNKEL (reference sequence). CDR3: CASSQDSPRETTGELFF.

This chain's CDR3 is CSAIPDRAAYNEQFF. The chain uses TRBV20-1 and TRBJ2-1; the TCRdb call, TRBD1, lacks DNA for checking. The CDR3 sequence is 15 residues long. Per germline, CDR1 DFQATT and CDR2 SNEGSKA (reference sequence).

The rearrangement links TRBV12-3 or TRBV12-4 to TRBJ2-1; TCRdb proposes TRBD2, but this gene call is untestable without DNA. This CDR3 is 18 amino acids long. The CDR3 loop reads CASNPLAGAGGSLNEQFF.